The 7 T cell receptor beta chains below were found in one sample sequenced in a study of blood T cell repertoires in COVID-19. Repertoires were generated with immunoSEQ multiplex PCR, while TCRdb's copy carries only in-frame clones and drops some. The table lists around 250,000 clones, around 82% of them singletons. Specimen: peripheral blood. Source of these receptors: a man older than 75 with acute or convalescent COVID-19.

The rearrangement joins TRBV29-1 to TRBJ2-5; TRBD1 matches at 9 bases. This CDR3 has 11 residues. Germline CDR1 reads SQVTM; CDR2 reads ANQGSEA. The trim removed 6 bases at V and 7 bases at J, leaving 3 bases unmatched. CDR3 sequence: CSVRTGVTQYF. In DNA, the CDR3 is TGCAGCGTGAGGACAGGGGTGACCCAGTACTTC.

V gene TRBV18 combines with J gene TRBJ1-6; 8 bases align to TRBD1. There are 15 residues in the CDR3. Germline-derived CDR1 and CDR2 are KGHSH and LQKENI. With V trimmed by 6 bases and J by 8 bases, 9 bases remained unmatched. The CDR3 coding sequence is TGTGCCAGCTCCGTCCGACAGGGGTCCGATTCACCCCTCCACTTT. Translation gives CASSVRQGSDSPLHF.

The chain joins TRBV3-1 (or the pseudogene TRBV3-2) to TRBJ1-6, with TRBD1 as a possible D gene (6 bases). This CDR3 is 13 amino acids long. Germline CDR1 and CDR2: LGHDT and YNNKEL (reference sequence). Trimming cost V 3 bases and J 13 bases, with 13 bases left between them. The CDR3 reads CASSQVTGLPLHF. DNA of the CDR3: TGTGCCAGCAGCCAGGTAACAGGGTTGCCCCTCCACTTT.

This clone has a single count. The rearrangement uses TRBV10-3 and TRBJ2-5; possible D gene TRBD2, 6 bases. Germline CDR1 reads ENHRY; CDR2 reads SYGVKD. The CDR3 is made up of 13 amino acids. V gave up 11 bases and J gave up 2 bases, with 15 bases separating them. The CDR3 region is CAARSGTQETQYF. CDR3 coding DNA: TGTGCCGCTCGAAGTGGGACTCAAGAGACCCAGTACTTC.

The chain couples TRBV7-9 to TRBJ2-7; 11 positions agree with TRBD2. Trimming at V came to 2 bases and at J to 2 bases, leaving 2 bases not matched to a gene. The germline V gene has CDR1 SEHNR and CDR2 FQNEAQ (reference sequence). The CDR3 has 15 amino acids. CDR3 sequence (DNA): TGTGCCAGCAGCTTACTAGCGGGGGGAACCTACGAGCAGTACTTC. Protein: CASSLLAGGTYEQYF.

The V and J genes are TRBV24-1 and TRBJ1-3; D ambiguous. The CDR3 consists of 17 residues. With 3 bases removed from V and 8 bases from J, the gap between germline ends came to 22 bases. Germline V gene lookup returns CDR1 KGHDR and CDR2 SFDVKD. DNA for the CDR3: TGTGCCACCAGTGATCCTGGCAGTCGATATGGTCGGGACACCATATATTTT. Amino acid sequence: CATSDPGSRYGRDTIYF.

The CDR3 region has the DNA TGCAGTGCTCCTAGCGGGGGTGAGCAGTACTTC. Translating gives CSAPSGGEQYF. The rearrangement uses TRBV20-1 and TRBJ2-7; TRBD2 matches 10 bases. Germline values: CDR1 DFQATT, CDR2 SNEGSKA (reference sequence). The CDR3 is 11 amino acids. V gave up 5 bases and J gave up 7 bases; unmatched junction bases: 2.